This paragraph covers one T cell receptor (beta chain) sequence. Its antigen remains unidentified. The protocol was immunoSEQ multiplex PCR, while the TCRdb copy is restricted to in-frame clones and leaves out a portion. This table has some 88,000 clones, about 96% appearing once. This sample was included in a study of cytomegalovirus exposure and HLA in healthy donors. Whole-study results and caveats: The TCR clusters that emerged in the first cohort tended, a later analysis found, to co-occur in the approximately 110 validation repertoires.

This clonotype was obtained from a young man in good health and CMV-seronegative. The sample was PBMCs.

The CDR3 region is CASSLGQALYGYTF. CDR3 DNA sequence: TGTGCCAGCAGCTTGGGACAGGCCCTCTATGGCTACACCTTC. The chain recombines TRBV11-2 with TRBJ1-2, with 8 bases fitting TRBD1. The CDR3 loop spans 14 amino acids. V lost 3 bases to trimming and J lost 4 bases; unmatched junction nucleotides: 4. From germline, CDR1 is SGHAT and CDR2 FQNNGV.